This is a list of T cell receptor beta chains from one sample in a study of radiation and T cells in renal cell carcinoma. The assay was immunoSEQ multiplex PCR, and TCRdb's table has in-frame clones only and misses some. The sample comprises some 70,000 clones, 82% of which are singletons, and roughly 6% rests with the top ten. The sample in question was blood, obtained from a patient whose treatment included radiotherapy and nephrectomy. The source is a man between 60 and 75 years old with renal cell carcinoma. CDR3s include the opening cysteine and the closing phenylalanine or tryptophan. D genes are given only for firm matches. Some rows have no size entry. The others give once, few or many, or a class for an expanded clone.

NA	TRBJ1-5	NA	TRBV15	CATSRAPALNQPQHF	TGTGCCACCAGCAGAGCCCCAGCCCTCAATCAGCCCCAGCATTTT
NA	TRBJ2-7	NA	TRBV10-3	CAITRRGEQYF	TGTGCCATCACCCGTAGGGGCGAGCAGTACTTC
NA	TRBJ1-4	NA	TRBV9	CASSAPGNGEKLFF	TGTGCCAGCAGCGCACCAGGGAACGGCGAAAAACTGTTTTTT
NA	TRBJ2-3	NA	TRBV2	CASRWGTDTQYF	TGTGCCAGCAGATGGGGAACAGATACGCAGTATTTT
TRBD1	TRBJ1-5	NA	TRBV28	CASRERQGPSNQPQHF	TGTGCCAGCAGGGAAAGACAGGGGCCAAGCAATCAGCCCCAGCATTTT
NA	TRBJ1-2	few	TRBV23-1	CASSQIFREERGYTF	TGCGCCAGCAGTCAAATCTTCAGGGAGGAGAGGGGCTACACCTTC
NA	TRBJ2-3	NA	TRBV15	CATSKAVGLVSDTQYF	TGTGCCACCAGCAAGGCAGTTGGGTTGGTGTCGGATACGCAGTATTTT
NA	TRBJ2-5	NA	TRBV28	CASSSTGGARWYQYF	TGTGCCAGCAGTTCCACAGGAGGTGCCCGGTGGTACCAGTACTTC
NA	TRBJ2-5	NA	TRBV18	CASSNRETQYF	TGTGCCAGCTCGAACCGGGAGACCCAGTACTTC
TRBD2	TRBJ2-7	NA	TRBV27	CASSLSPGRGAYEQYF	TGTGCCAGCAGTTTATCCCCCGGGAGGGGGGCCTACGAGCAGTACTTC
TRBD1	TRBJ1-5	few	TRBV28	CASSPHGTVSNQPQHF	TGTGCCAGCAGTCCTCATGGGACAGTAAGCAATCAGCCCCAGCATTTT
NA	TRBJ2-3	NA	TRBV27	CASSTRTDTQYF	TGTGCCAGCAGTACCAGGACAGATACGCAGTATTTT
TRBD1	TRBJ2-5	NA	TRBV5-1	CASSKQGASETQYF	TGCGCCAGCAGCAAACAGGGGGCTTCTGAGACCCAGTACTTC
NA	TRBJ2-5	NA	TRBV19	CASSISRGPQETQYF	TGTGCCAGTAGTATATCCCGGGGGCCCCAAGAGACCCAGTACTTC
TRBD1	TRBJ2-2	NA	TRBV6-1	CASSETGTGYAGELFF	TGTGCCAGCAGTGAAACTGGGACAGGGTACGCCGGGGAGCTGTTTTTT
NA	TRBJ2-3	NA	TRBV9	CASSARALKTDTQYF	TGTGCCAGCAGCGCCCGGGCCCTTAAAACAGATACGCAGTATTTT
TRBD1	TRBJ1-1	NA	TRBV5-1	CASSPTGGAKGTEAFF	TGCGCCAGCAGTCCCACAGGGGGCGCAAAGGGAACTGAAGCTTTCTTT
NA	TRBJ1-5	NA	TRBV19	CASSTLQPRPQHF	TGTGCCAGTAGTACCCTACAGCCCCGCCCCCAGCATTTT
NA	TRBJ1-1	NA	TRBV28	CASSLWSSGDTEAFF	TGTGCCAGCAGTTTATGGTCTTCTGGAGACACTGAAGCTTTCTTT
TRBD2	TRBJ2-7	NA	TRBV5-1	CASSDQGGSRYEQYF	TGCGCCAGCAGCGATCAGGGAGGGTCGAGGTACGAGCAGTACTTC
TRBD2	TRBJ2-7	once	TRBV4-1	CASAPGASGRAYEQYF	TGCGCCAGCGCCCCTGGGGCTAGCGGGAGAGCCTACGAGCAGTACTTC
TRBD1	TRBJ2-7	once	TRBV25-1	CASGRDRAYEQYF	TGTGCCAGCGGCCGGGACAGGGCATACGAGCAGTACTTC
TRBD1	TRBJ2-1	NA	TRBV18	CASSPGVGTGKYNEQFF	TGTGCCAGCTCACCAGGGGTCGGGACAGGGAAATACAATGAGCAGTTCTTC
NA	TRBJ2-1	NA	TRBV10-1	CASSASAHSYNEQFF	TGCGCCAGCAGTGCTAGCGCACACTCCTACAATGAGCAGTTCTTC
TRBD1	TRBJ1-1	NA	TRBV28	CASSTDRLNTEAFF	TGTGCCAGCAGCACGGACAGGTTGAACACTGAAGCTTTCTTT
TRBD2	TRBJ2-1	NA	TRBV4-2	CASSQDRGLPGLAGVFAHNEQFF	TGTGCCAGCAGCCAAGATCGCGGACTCCCGGGACTAGCGGGAGTGTTCGCGCACAATGAGCAGTTCTTC
NA	TRBJ1-1	NA	TRBV11-3	CASSLGGVTEAFF	TGTGCCAGCAGCTTAGGAGGGGTTACTGAAGCTTTCTTT
NA	TRBJ2-4	once	TRBV7-9	CASSLARGWEAKNIQYF	TGTGCCAGCAGCTTAGCCCGGGGGTGGGAGGCCAAAAACATTCAGTACTTC
NA	TRBJ2-7	NA	TRBV5-8	CASSLEISSYEQYF	TGTGCCAGCAGCTTGGAGATAAGCTCCTACGAGCAGTACTTC
NA	TRBJ1-1	NA	TRBV4-1	CASSQDGKFRSTGRTEAFF	TGCGCCAGCAGCCAAGACGGGAAATTCCGGAGCACAGGGCGGACTGAAGCTTTCTTT
TRBD2	TRBJ2-7	NA	TRBV7-9	CASSPMGGEYEQYF	TGTGCCAGCAGCCCCATGGGGGGGGAGTACGAGCAGTACTTC
NA	TRBJ1-4	once	TRBV10-3	CAIARGATNEKLFF	TGTGCCATCGCAAGGGGTGCAACTAATGAAAAACTGTTTTTT
NA	TRBJ1-3	NA	TRBV5-6	CASSLKQGSLSGNTIYF	TGTGCCAGCAGCTTGAAGCAGGGGAGCCTCTCTGGAAACACCATATATTTT
NA	TRBJ1-2	NA	TRBV27	CASSHTWEGYGYTF	TGTGCCAGCTCCCACACGTGGGAGGGTTATGGCTACACCTTC
TRBD1	TRBJ2-3	NA	TRBV7-2	CASSQDRAADTQYF	TGTGCCAGCAGCCAAGACAGGGCCGCAGATACGCAGTATTTT
NA	TRBJ2-5	NA	TRBV7-8	CASSQGNQETQYF	TGTGCCAGCAGCCAAGGGAACCAAGAGACCCAGTACTTC
NA	TRBJ2-2	NA	TRBV11-2	CANDRPNTGELFF	TGTGCCAACGACAGGCCGAACACCGGGGAGCTGTTTTTT